Listed below are T cell receptor beta chains from one sample, sequenced in a study of beta chain features in type 1 diabetes. Sequencing was performed with immunoSEQ multiplex PCR; in TCRdb, only in-frame clones are kept and a portion is missing. Found here are hundreds of thousands of clones, over 25% of them singletons; the top ten hold 0.065%. The source material was naive CD4+ T cells from blood. These receptors were taken from a young man in good health. Each CDR3 is given with its conserved first and last residue. D genes are given only for firm matches. The listing skips clone size in some rows; elsewhere it reads once, few, many or a size class.

clone_size	d_call	v_call	j_call	cdr3_aa	cdr3_nt
few	-	TRBV15	TRBJ2-5	CATSGQAPPGETQYF	TGTGCCACCAGCGGGCAGGCCCCGCCGGGAGAGACCCAGTACTTC
-	-	TRBV5-1	TRBJ2-2	CASSLGRPTGELFF	TGCGCCAGCAGCTTGGGACGTCCGACCGGGGAGCTGTTTTTT
-	TRBD1	TRBV5-1	TRBJ1-2	CASSRGQAYVEDGYTF	TGCGCCAGCAGCCGGGGACAGGCTTACGTTGAGGATGGCTACACCTTC
few	-	TRBV9	TRBJ1-1	CASSAEPSGGTEAFF	TGTGCCAGCAGCGCAGAGCCCAGTGGGGGCACTGAAGCTTTCTTT
-	TRBD2	TRBV18	TRBJ2-3	CASSPRLTSGRGDTQYF	TGTGCCAGCTCACCACGCTTGACTAGCGGGAGGGGAGATACGCAGTATTTT
few	TRBD2	TRBV28	TRBJ2-3	CASSRLAGWADTQYF	TGTGCCAGCAGTCGATTAGCGGGATGGGCAGATACGCAGTATTTT
-	TRBD1	TRBV5-1	TRBJ2-1	CASSADRVSYNEQFF	TGCGCCAGCAGCGCAGACAGGGTGTCCTACAATGAGCAGTTCTTC
-	-	TRBV30	TRBJ1-5	CAWSVPVGGAQPQHF	TGTGCCTGGAGTGTACCGGTGGGTGGGGCTCAGCCCCAGCATTTT
-	-	TRBV29-1	TRBJ2-7	CSVSGTASTYEQYF	TGCAGCGTCAGCGGGACAGCCAGTACCTACGAGCAGTACTTC
few	-	TRBV30	TRBJ1-5	CAWRPAGMGNQPQHF	TGTGCCTGGAGGCCAGCGGGGATGGGCAATCAGCCCCAGCATTTT
few	TRBD1	TRBV30	TRBJ2-5	CAWSLTGGSRETQYF	TGTGCCTGGAGTCTGACAGGGGGATCAAGAGAGACCCAGTACTTC
-	-	TRBV4-2	TRBJ2-3	CASSQGQTTDTQYF	TGTGCCAGCAGCCAAGGGCAGACCACAGATACGCAGTATTTT
-	TRBD2	TRBV9	TRBJ2-3	CASTKASGARTDTQYF	TGTGCCAGCACGAAAGCAAGCGGGGCACGCACAGATACGCAGTATTTT
-	-	TRBV21-1	TRBJ2-5	CASSSRALRETQYF	TGTGCCAGCAGCTCAAGGGCACTTCGGGAGACCCAGTACTTC
-	-	TRBV9	TRBJ2-1	CASSVVGTSDEQFF	TGTGCCAGCAGCGTAGTGGGGACAAGTGATGAGCAGTTCTTC
few	-	TRBV5-5	TRBJ2-4	CASSLIEGTKNIQYF	TGTGCCAGCAGCTTAATCGAAGGTACCAAAAACATTCAGTACTTC
-	TRBD2	TRBV10-3	TRBJ2-3	CAIRNSGRPGDTQYF	TGTGCCATCAGGAATAGCGGGAGGCCGGGAGATACGCAGTATTTT
-	-	TRBV10-3	TRBJ2-7	CAIKGGSYEQYF	TGTGCCATCAAGGGCGGCTCCTACGAGCAGTACTTC
few	TRBD2	TRBV14	TRBJ2-1	CASSQDLSGAYNEQFF	TGTGCCAGCAGCCAAGATCTAAGCGGGGCCTACAATGAGCAGTTCTTC
-	-	TRBV6-5	TRBJ2-3	CASRYRVGDTQYF	TGTGCCAGCAGATACCGGGTGGGAGATACGCAGTATTTT
-	TRBD2	TRBV2	TRBJ2-1	CASKQEAGGPEQFF	TGTGCCAGCAAGCAAGAGGCGGGAGGACCTGAGCAGTTCTTC
few	TRBD1	TRBV7-2	TRBJ1-1	CASSLDRGTEAFF	TGTGCCAGCAGCTTGGACAGGGGCACTGAAGCTTTCTTT
few	-	TRBV30	TRBJ1-3	CAWSPRNSGNTIYF	TGTGCCTGGAGTCCAAGGAACTCTGGAAACACCATATATTTT
few	-	TRBV29-1	TRBJ2-1	CSVGRAGPSNEQFF	TGCAGCGTTGGAAGGGCAGGCCCCAGCAATGAGCAGTTCTTC
few	-	TRBV29-1	TRBJ2-7	CSVGGGSYEQYF	TGCAGCGTTGGAGGGGGCTCCTACGAGCAGTACTTC
-	TRBD1	TRBV7-9	TRBJ2-5	CASSPRTGSGTQYF	TGTGCCAGCAGCCCCCGGACAGGGTCAGGGACCCAGTACTTC
few	-	TRBV9	TRBJ1-1	CASNGAAMNTEAFF	TGTGCCTCCAACGGGGCAGCGATGAACACTGAAGCTTTCTTT
few	-	TRBV5-1	TRBJ2-7	CASSLHRESYEQYF	TGCGCCAGCAGCTTGCACAGGGAGTCCTACGAGCAGTACTTC